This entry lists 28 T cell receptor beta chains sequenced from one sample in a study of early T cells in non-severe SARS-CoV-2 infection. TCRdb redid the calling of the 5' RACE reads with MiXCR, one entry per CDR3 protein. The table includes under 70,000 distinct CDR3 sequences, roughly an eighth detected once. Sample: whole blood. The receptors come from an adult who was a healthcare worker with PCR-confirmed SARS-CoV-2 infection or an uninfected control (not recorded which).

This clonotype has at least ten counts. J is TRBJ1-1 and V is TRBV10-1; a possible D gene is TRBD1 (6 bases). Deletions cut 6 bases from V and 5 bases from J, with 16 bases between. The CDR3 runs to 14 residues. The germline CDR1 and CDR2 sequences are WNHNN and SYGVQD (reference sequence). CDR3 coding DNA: TGCGCCAGCAGCCTCGGATGGGGGCGGACTGAAGCTTTCTTT. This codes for CASSLGWGRTEAFF.

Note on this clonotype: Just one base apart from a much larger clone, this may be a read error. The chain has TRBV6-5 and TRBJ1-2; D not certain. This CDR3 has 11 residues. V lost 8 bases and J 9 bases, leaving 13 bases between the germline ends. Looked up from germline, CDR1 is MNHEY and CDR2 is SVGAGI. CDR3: CASWAGRRYTF. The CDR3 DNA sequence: TGTGCCAGCTGGGCAGGACGCCGCTACACCTTC.

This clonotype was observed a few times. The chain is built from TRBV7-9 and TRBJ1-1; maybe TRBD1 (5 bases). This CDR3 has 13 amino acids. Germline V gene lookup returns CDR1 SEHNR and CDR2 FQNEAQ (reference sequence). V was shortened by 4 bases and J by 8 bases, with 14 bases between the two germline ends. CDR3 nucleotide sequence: TGTGCCAGCAGCTCCCCCGGGGGGTCCGAAGCTTTCTTT. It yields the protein CASSSPGGSEAFF.

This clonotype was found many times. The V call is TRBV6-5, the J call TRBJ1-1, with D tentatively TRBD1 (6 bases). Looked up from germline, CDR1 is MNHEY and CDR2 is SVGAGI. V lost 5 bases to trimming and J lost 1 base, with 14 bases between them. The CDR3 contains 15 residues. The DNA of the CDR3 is TGTGCCAGCAGTCCTGGACAGTATCGGAACACTGAAGCTTTCTTT. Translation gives CASSPGQYRNTEAFF.

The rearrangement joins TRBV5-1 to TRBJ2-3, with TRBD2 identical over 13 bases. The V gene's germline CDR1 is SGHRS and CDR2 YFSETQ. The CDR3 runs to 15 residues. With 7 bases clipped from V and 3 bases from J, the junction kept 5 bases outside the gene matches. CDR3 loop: CASQLAGGPTDTQYF. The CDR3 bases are TGCGCCAGCCAACTAGCGGGAGGGCCTACAGATACGCAGTATTTT. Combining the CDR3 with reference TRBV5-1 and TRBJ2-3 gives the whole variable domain KAGVTQTPRYLIKTRGQQVTLSCSPISGHRSVSWYQQTPGQGLQFLFEYFSETQRNKGNFPGRFSGRQFSNSRSEMNVSTLELGDSALYLCASQLAGGPTDTQYFGPGTRLTVL.

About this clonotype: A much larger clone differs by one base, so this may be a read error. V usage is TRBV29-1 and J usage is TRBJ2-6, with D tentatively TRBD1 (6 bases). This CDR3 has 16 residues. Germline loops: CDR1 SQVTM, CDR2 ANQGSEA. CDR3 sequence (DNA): TGCAACGTCCAGGACAGATGGCTTTCTGGGGCCAACGTCCTGACTTTC. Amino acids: CNVQDRWLSGANVLTF.

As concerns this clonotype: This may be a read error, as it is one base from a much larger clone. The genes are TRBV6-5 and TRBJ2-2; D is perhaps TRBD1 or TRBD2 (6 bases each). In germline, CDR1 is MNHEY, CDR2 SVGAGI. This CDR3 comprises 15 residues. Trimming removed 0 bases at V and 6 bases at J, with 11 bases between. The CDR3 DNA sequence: TGTGCCAGCAGTTACTCTAGGGGGGAGGCCGGGGAGCTGTTTTTT. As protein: CASSYSRGEAGELFF.

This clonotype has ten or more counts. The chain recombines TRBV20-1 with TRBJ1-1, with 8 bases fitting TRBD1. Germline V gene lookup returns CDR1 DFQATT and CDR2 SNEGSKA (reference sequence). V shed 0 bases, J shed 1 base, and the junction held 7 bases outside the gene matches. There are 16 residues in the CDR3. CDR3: CSARDWFDRGNTEAFF. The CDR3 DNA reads TGCAGTGCTAGAGATTGGTTCGACAGGGGGAACACTGAAGCTTTCTTT.

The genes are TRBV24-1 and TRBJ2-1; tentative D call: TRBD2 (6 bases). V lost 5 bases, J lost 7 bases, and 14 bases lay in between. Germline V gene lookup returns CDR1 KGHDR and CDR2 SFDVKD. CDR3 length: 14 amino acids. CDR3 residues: CATSVGTAGNEQFF. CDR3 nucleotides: TGTGCCACCAGTGTCGGGACGGCGGGAAATGAGCAGTTCTTC.

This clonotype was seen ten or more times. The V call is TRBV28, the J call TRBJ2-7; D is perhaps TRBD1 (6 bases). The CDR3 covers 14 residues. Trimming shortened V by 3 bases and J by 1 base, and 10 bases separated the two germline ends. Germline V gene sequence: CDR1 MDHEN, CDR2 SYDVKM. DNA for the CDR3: TGTGCCAGCAGTTTTCACAGGGCATCCTACGAGCAGTACTTC. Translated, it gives CASSFHRASYEQYF.

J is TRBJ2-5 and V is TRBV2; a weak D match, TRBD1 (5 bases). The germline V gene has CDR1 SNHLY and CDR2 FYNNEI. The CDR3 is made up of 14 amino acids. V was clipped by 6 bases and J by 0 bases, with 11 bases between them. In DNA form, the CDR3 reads TGTGCCAGCAGGGGGCTGGACAACCAAGAGACCCAGTACTTC. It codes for CASRGLDNQETQYF.

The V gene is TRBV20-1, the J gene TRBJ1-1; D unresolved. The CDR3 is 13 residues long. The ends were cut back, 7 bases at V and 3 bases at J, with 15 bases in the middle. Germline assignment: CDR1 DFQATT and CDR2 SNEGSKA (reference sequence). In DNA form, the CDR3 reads TGCAGTGTCGCAGCAAAAGTGGACACTGAAGCTTTCTTT. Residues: CSVAAKVDTEAFF.

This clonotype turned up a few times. The CDR3: CASSSNRAPLRGGTQYF. The CDR3 DNA sequence: TGTGCCAGCAGTTCAAACCGGGCCCCGCTGCGTGGTGGGACCCAGTACTTC. The chain recombines TRBV6-2 or TRBV6-3 with TRBJ2-5; no clear D. The germline CDR1 and CDR2 sequences are MNHEY and SVGEGT. Trimming removed 4 bases at V and 7 bases at J, with 25 bases between. The CDR3 runs 17 residues.

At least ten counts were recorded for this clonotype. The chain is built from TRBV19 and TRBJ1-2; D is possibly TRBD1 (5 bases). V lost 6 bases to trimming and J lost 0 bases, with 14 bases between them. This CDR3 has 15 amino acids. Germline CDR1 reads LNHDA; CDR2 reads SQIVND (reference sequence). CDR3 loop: CASSNGGATNYGYTF. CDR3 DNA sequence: TGTGCCAGTAGCAACGGGGGAGCGACTAACTATGGCTACACCTTC.

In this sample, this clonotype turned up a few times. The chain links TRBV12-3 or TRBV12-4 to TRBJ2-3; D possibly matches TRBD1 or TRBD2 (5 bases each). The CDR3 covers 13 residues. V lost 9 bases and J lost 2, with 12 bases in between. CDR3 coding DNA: TGTGCCAGTAACGGGGACCTCACAGATACGCAGTATTTT. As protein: CASNGDLTDTQYF.

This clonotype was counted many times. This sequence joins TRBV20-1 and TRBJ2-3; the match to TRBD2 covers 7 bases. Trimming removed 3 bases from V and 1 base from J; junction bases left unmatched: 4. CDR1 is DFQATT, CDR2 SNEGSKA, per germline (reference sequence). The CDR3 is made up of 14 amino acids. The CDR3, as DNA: TGCAGTGCTAGGGAGAGCGGGGGCACAGATACGCAGTATTTT. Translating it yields CSARESGGTDTQYF.

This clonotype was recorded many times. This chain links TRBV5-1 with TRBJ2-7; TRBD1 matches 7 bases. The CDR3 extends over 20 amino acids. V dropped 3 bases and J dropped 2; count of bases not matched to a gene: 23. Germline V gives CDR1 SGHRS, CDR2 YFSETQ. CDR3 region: CASSSIPGQTTSPPTYEQYF. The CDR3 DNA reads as TGCGCCAGCAGCTCTATTCCGGGACAGACGACGTCCCCTCCAACCTACGAGCAGTACTTC.

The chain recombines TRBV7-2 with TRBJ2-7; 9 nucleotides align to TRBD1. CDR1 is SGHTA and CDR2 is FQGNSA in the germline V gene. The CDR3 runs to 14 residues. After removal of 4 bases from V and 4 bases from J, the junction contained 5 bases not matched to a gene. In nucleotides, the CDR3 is TGTGCCAGCAGCTGGCCGGGACAGGGTTACGAGCAGTACTTC. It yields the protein CASSWPGQGYEQYF.

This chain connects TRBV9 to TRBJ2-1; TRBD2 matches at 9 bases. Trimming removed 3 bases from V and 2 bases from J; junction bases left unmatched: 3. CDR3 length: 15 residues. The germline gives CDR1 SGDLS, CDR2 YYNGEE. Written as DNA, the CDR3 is TGTGCCAGCAGCGGGAGCGGGAGGACCTACAATGAGCAGTTCTTC. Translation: CASSGSGRTYNEQFF.

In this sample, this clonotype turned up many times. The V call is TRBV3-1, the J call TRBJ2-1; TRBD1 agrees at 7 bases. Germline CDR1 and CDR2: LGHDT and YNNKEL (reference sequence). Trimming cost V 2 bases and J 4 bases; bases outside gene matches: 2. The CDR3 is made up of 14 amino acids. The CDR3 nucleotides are TGTGCCAGCAGCCAACTGACAGGGTACAATGAGCAGTTCTTC. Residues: CASSQLTGYNEQFF.

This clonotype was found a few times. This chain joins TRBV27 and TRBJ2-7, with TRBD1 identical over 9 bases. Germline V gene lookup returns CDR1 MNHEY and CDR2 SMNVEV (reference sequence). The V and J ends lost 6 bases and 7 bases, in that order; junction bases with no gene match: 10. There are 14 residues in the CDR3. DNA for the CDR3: TGTGCCAGCAGGGACCACAGGGGGCTGGAGGAGCAGTACTTC. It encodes CASRDHRGLEEQYF.

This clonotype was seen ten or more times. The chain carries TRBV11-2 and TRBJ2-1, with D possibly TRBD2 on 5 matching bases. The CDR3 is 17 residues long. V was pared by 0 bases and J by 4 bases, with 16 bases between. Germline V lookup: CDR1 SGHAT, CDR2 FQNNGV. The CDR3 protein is CASSLEGSRTLYNEQFF. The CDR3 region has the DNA TGTGCCAGCAGCTTAGAGGGGAGCCGAACCCTATACAATGAGCAGTTCTTC.

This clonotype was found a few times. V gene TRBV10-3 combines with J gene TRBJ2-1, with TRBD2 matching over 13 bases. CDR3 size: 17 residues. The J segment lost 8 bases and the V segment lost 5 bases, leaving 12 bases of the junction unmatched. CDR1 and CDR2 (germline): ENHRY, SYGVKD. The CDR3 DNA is TGTGCCATCAGTCAACCAACGGGACTAGCGGGATGGCATGAGCAGTTCTTC. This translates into CAISQPTGLAGWHEQFF.

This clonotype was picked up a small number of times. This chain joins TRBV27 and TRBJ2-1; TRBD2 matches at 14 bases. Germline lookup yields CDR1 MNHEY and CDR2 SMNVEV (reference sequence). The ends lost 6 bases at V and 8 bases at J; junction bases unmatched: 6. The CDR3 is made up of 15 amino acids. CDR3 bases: TGTGCCAGCAGGACTAGCGGGGGGGCCGCGTATGAGCAGTTCTTC. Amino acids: CASRTSGGAAYEQFF.

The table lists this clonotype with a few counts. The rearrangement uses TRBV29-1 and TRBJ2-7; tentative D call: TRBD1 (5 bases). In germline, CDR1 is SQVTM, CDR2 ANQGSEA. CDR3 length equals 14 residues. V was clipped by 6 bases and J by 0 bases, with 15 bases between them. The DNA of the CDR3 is TGCAGCGTCGGCTCTAACAGGATCTCCTACGAGCAGTACTTC. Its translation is CSVGSNRISYEQYF.

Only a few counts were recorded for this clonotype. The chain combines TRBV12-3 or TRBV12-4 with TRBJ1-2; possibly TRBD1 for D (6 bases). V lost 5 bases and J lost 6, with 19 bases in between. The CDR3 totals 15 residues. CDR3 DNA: TGTGCCAGCAGTCCCACACAGGGTGGAGGGAATGGCTACACCTTC. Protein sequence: CASSPTQGGGNGYTF.

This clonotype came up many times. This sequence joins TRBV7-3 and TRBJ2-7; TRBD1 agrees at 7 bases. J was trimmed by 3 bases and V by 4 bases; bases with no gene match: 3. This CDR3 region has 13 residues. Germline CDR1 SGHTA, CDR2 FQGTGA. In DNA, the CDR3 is TGTGCCAGCAGCTCGGGACAGAACTACGAGCAGTACTTC. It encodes CASSSGQNYEQYF.

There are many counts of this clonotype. The CDR3 sequence: CASGGALETQYF. The CDR3 DNA is TGTGCCAGCGGGGGGGCCCTCGAGACCCAGTACTTC. The chain joins TRBV28 to TRBJ2-5; D is possibly TRBD2 (7 bases). V lost 8 bases, J lost 5 bases, and 12 bases lay in between. The germline V gene encodes CDR1 MDHEN and CDR2 SYDVKM. The CDR3 spans 12 residues.